Below, 26 T cell receptor beta chains from the same sample are listed, as sequenced in a study of T cell responses to AZD1222 COVID-19 vaccine. Repertoires were generated with immunoSEQ multiplex PCR, while TCRdb's copy carries only in-frame clones and drops some. The data show more than 85,000 clones, with around 86% seen just once and around 8.2% held by the top ten. Source: peripheral blood, taken on day 0 of AZD1222 vaccination. The origin of the receptors is an adult in good health.

The chain links TRBV11-3 to TRBJ2-2; D ambiguous. V lost 0 bases to trimming and J lost 1 base, with 9 bases between them. Germline lookup yields CDR1 SGHNT and CDR2 YENEEA. The CDR3 consists of 16 residues. This CDR3 reads CASSLDPPGNTGELFF. The CDR3, as DNA: TGTGCCAGCAGCTTAGACCCCCCGGGGAACACCGGGGAGCTGTTTTTT.

The chain links TRBV28 to TRBJ1-6; no clear D. CDR3 length: 17 amino acids. The germline gives CDR1 MDHEN, CDR2 SYDVKM. The V and J ends lost 5 bases and 0 bases respectively, with 14 bases between them. The CDR3 DNA is TGTGCCAGCAGTCCTCGGTTCGAGAGCTCCTATAATTCACCCCTCCACTTT. Its protein is CASSPRFESSYNSPLHF.

The rearrangement joins TRBV28 to TRBJ2-7; TRBD1 is a possible D gene (6 bases). The length of the CDR3 is 14 residues. The germline V gene encodes CDR1 MDHEN and CDR2 SYDVKM. V lost 2 bases, J lost 2 bases, and 10 bases lay in between. The CDR3, as DNA: TGTGCCAGCAGTTTACAGGGGTCAGCCTACGAGCAGTACTTC. It is translated as CASSLQGSAYEQYF.

The CDR3 bases are TGCGCCAGCAGCCTGTCAGGACAGGGAGACTATGGCTACACCTTC. Residues: CASSLSGQGDYGYTF. The chain uses TRBV5-1 and TRBJ1-2, with 8 positions matching TRBD1. V lost 4 bases, J lost 3 bases, and 8 bases stayed unmatched. The CDR3 runs to 15 residues. Per germline, CDR1 SGHRS and CDR2 YFSETQ.

The V gene is TRBV7-8, the J gene TRBJ1-2; the D gene is possibly TRBD1 (6 bases). V gave up 1 base and J gave up 1 base, with 7 bases separating them. This CDR3 spans 14 amino acids. Germline CDR1 and CDR2: SGHVS and FQNEAQ. In DNA, the CDR3 is TGTGCCAGCAGCTTAGGACAGGATAACTATGGCTACACCTTC. As protein: CASSLGQDNYGYTF.

The CDR3 loop reads CATSDRTSGSFEQFF. The CDR3 nucleotides are TGTGCCACCAGTGATCGGACTAGCGGGAGTTTTGAGCAGTTCTTC. The rearrangement joins TRBV24-1 to TRBJ2-1; 13 bases match TRBD2. Germline V gene data show CDR1 as KGHDR and CDR2 as SFDVKD. The CDR3 sequence is 15 residues long. The V gene end was trimmed by 3 bases and the J gene end by 9 bases; junction bases not matched to a gene: 4.

The genes are TRBV5-4 and TRBJ2-5; possibly TRBD1 or TRBD2 for D (5 bases each). This CDR3 is 14 amino acids long. CDR1 is SGHNT, CDR2 YYREEE, per germline (reference sequence). Trimming removed 1 base at V and 5 bases at J, with 12 bases between. Here the CDR3 reads CASSLSGGEETQYF. The CDR3 DNA is TGTGCCAGCAGCTTGAGTGGGGGAGAGGAGACCCAGTACTTC.

The chain combines TRBV5-1 with TRBJ1-5, with D possibly matching TRBD1 (5 bases). The germline CDR1 and CDR2 sequences are SGHRS and YFSETQ. V gave up 4 bases and J gave up 7 bases, with 18 bases separating them. The CDR3 loop spans 15 amino acids. CDR3 region: CASSPDGQGRQPQHF. The CDR3 nucleotides are TGCGCCAGCAGCCCGGACGGTCAGGGTAGACAGCCCCAGCATTTT.

The chain uses TRBV7-9 and TRBJ2-7; D uncertain. Trimming removed 2 bases at V and 3 bases at J, with 11 bases between. There are 14 residues in the CDR3. From germline, CDR1 is SEHNR and CDR2 FQNEAQ (reference sequence). CDR3 residues: CASSLLRTDYEQYF. The CDR3 coding sequence is TGTGCCAGCAGCTTATTGCGGACCGACTACGAGCAGTACTTC.

The chain carries TRBV10-3 and TRBJ1-1; D remains unclear. The CDR3 is 13 amino acids. V lost 5 bases to trimming and J lost 6 bases, with 13 bases between them. Germline V gene lookup returns CDR1 ENHRY and CDR2 SYGVKD. The CDR3 loop reads CAISIWEESEAFF. The CDR3 nucleotides read TGTGCCATCAGTATCTGGGAGGAATCTGAAGCTTTCTTT.

This clone was recorded only once. The V gene is TRBV12-3 or TRBV12-4, the J gene TRBJ1-5; D unclear. This CDR3 spans 13 amino acids. V was cut by 5 bases and J by 3 bases, with 8 bases left in between. The chain's CDR3 is CASSMTTNQPQHF. The CDR3 region has the DNA TGTGCCAGCAGTATGACTACCAATCAGCCCCAGCATTTT.

This clone appeared once. The CDR3 sequence: CASSTPAVILLEQYF. CDR3 nucleotide sequence: TGTGCCAGCAGCACCCCGGCGGTAATCCTTTTGGAGCAGTACTTC. The chain is built from TRBV28 and TRBJ2-7; D not certain. Between the trimmed V and J ends, which lost 6 bases and 7 bases, there was a span of 22 bases. The CDR3 consists of 15 residues. CDR1 is MDHEN and CDR2 is SYDVKM in the germline V gene.

The chain links TRBV18 to TRBJ1-1, with D hard to call. The CDR3 totals 13 residues. Germline V gene sequence: CDR1 KGHSH, CDR2 LQKENI. Deletions cut 6 bases from V and 2 bases from J, with 10 bases between. The CDR3 sequence is CASSRGPNTEAFF. In nucleotides, the CDR3 is TGTGCCAGCTCCCGAGGACCTAACACTGAAGCTTTCTTT.

This sequence joins TRBV5-6 and TRBJ1-1; the D gene is possibly TRBD1 (6 bases). CDR3 size: 15 residues. V shed 1 base and J shed 0 bases, with 10 bases lying between them. Germline lookup yields CDR1 SGHDT and CDR2 YYEEEE. The CDR3 nucleotides read TGTGCCAGCAGCTTGCCAGGGGCCATGAACACTGAAGCTTTCTTT. It translates to CASSLPGAMNTEAFF.

This chain connects TRBV28 to TRBJ1-4, with TRBD1 matching 7 bases. Germline V lookup: CDR1 MDHEN, CDR2 SYDVKM. After removal of 5 bases from V and 8 bases from J, the junction contained 5 bases not matched to a gene. This CDR3 has 13 residues. The CDR3 DNA reads TGTGCCAGCAGTACTACAGGGGTCGAAAAACTGTTTTTT. It yields the protein CASSTTGVEKLFF.

This chain uses TRBV2 with TRBJ2-7, with D perhaps assigned TRBD1 or TRBD2 (5 bases each). Germline V lookup: CDR1 SNHLY, CDR2 FYNNEI. Trimming removed 9 bases from V and 7 bases from J, with 19 bases in between. The CDR3 consists of 13 residues. DNA for the CDR3: TGTGCCAGGAATGTTCAGGGATCGGGGGAGCAGTACTTC. Translated: CARNVQGSGEQYF.

In DNA form, the CDR3 reads TGTGCCATCAGTGAGTCGAAGGGGAGAGATCAGCCCCAGCATTTT. Protein sequence: CAISESKGRDQPQHF. The V gene is TRBV10-3, the J gene TRBJ1-5; maybe TRBD1 (5 bases). The V gene lost 0 bases and the J gene lost 5 bases, with 11 bases spanning the gap. CDR1 and CDR2 from the germline V gene are ENHRY and SYGVKD. The CDR3 has 15 amino acids.

The chain links TRBV6-5 to TRBJ1-4; D uncertain. The CDR3 sequence is 15 residues long. The germline gives CDR1 MNHEY, CDR2 SVGAGI. Trimming took off 3 bases at V and 2 bases at J, with 10 bases between the two ends. CDR3 region: CASSYSTGTNEKLFF. The CDR3, as DNA: TGTGCCAGCAGTTATTCGACGGGTACTAATGAAAAACTGTTTTTT.

The V and J genes are TRBV27 and TRBJ2-5, with D maybe TRBD1 (6 bases). The CDR3 totals 13 residues. V lost 6 bases to trimming and J lost 4 bases, with 12 bases between them. CDR1 MNHEY and CDR2 SMNVEV come from the germline V gene (reference sequence). DNA for the CDR3: TGTGCCAGCAGAAGACAGGAATCAGAGACCCAGTACTTC. It encodes CASRRQESETQYF.

The V gene is TRBV6-2 or TRBV6-3, the J gene TRBJ2-3, with unresolved D. The ends were cut back, 6 bases at V and 0 bases at J, with 4 bases in the middle. This CDR3 has 12 residues. Germline CDR1 MNHEY, CDR2 SVGEGT. The CDR3 here is CASSPSTDTQYF. In DNA, the CDR3 is TGTGCCAGCAGCCCTAGCACAGATACGCAGTATTTT.

The table lists this clone with a count of one. CDR3 residues: CASNIQPEGTEAFF. CDR3 nucleotides: TGTGCCAGTAACATACAGCCAGAGGGGACTGAAGCTTTCTTT. The chain employs TRBV19 and TRBJ1-1; possible D gene TRBD1, 5 bases. Trimming removed 7 bases from V and 5 bases from J, with 17 bases in between. The CDR3 is 14 amino acids. CDR1 is LNHDA and CDR2 is SQIVND in the germline V gene (reference sequence).

V usage is TRBV7-8 and J usage is TRBJ2-2; no clear D. Between the trimmed V and J ends, which lost 5 bases and 4 bases, there was a span of 14 bases. Germline CDR1 reads SGHVS; CDR2 reads FQNEAQ. This CDR3 region has 15 residues. CDR3 region: CASSPVQSPTGELFF. In DNA, the CDR3 is TGTGCCAGCAGCCCCGTACAGTCCCCCACCGGGGAGCTGTTTTTT.

The chain is built from TRBV28 and TRBJ2-3; 8 bases line up with TRBD1. This CDR3 comprises 15 residues. CDR1 and CDR2 from the germline V gene are MDHEN and SYDVKM. The J segment lost 7 bases and the V segment lost 5 bases, leaving 11 bases of the junction unmatched. CDR3 residues: CASSPTTGELNTQYF. For the CDR3, the DNA is TGTGCCAGCAGTCCGACGACAGGGGAACTAAATACGCAGTATTTT.

V and J are TRBV18 and TRBJ1-2; D is undetermined. CDR1 and CDR2 from the germline V gene are KGHSH and LQKENI. V was pared by 3 bases and J by 4 bases, with 12 bases between. This CDR3 is built from 14 residues. CDR3 residues: CASSPPLGGYGYTF. Here the CDR3 DNA reads TGTGCCAGCTCACCTCCCCTCGGAGGCTATGGCTACACCTTC.

V is TRBV7-2 and J is TRBJ2-1; 9 bases fit TRBD1. CDR3 length: 13 amino acids. Germline CDR1 and CDR2: SGHTA and FQGNSA. V shed 2 bases and J 9 bases; nucleotides not matched to a gene: 2. The CDR3 loop is CASSLNRGLEQFF. CDR3 in DNA: TGTGCCAGCAGCTTAAACAGGGGGCTTGAGCAGTTCTTC. The full variable domain, rest sourced from reference TRBV7-2 and TRBJ2-1, is GAGVSQSPSNKVTEKGKDVELRCDPISGHTALYWYRQSLGQGLEFLIYFQGNSAPDKSGLPSDRFSAERTGGSVSTLTIQRTQQEDSAVYLCASSLNRGLEQFFGPGTRLTVL.

The chain combines TRBV21-1 with TRBJ1-5; the table's D call TRBD1 went unverified against the DNA. TRBV21-1 is assigned pseudogene status. The CDR3 consists of 18 residues. The CDR3 is CASSPGSDRHQGNQPQHF. CDR3 DNA: TGTGCCAGCAGCCCGGGCTCCGACAGACATCAGGGCAATCAGCCCCAGCATTTT.